This passage covers 29 T cell receptor beta chains from one sample sequenced in a study of CD8+CD57+ T cells in acquired aplastic anemia. TCR beta VDJ and CDR3 profiles were obtained from a genomic DNA template. One entry per CDR3 protein, called by TCRdb with MiXCR from the reads. The repertoire has about 110,000 distinct CDR3 sequences, approximately 49% of them found once; the top ten carry 30% to 35%. Sample: sorted CD4+, CD8+, or CD8+CD57+ T cells (not recorded which) from PBMCs. The receptors shown here come from a human donor in good health, serving as a control.

The CDR3 reads CASSRDPSRYEQYF. In DNA form, the CDR3 reads TGTGCCAGCAGCCGGGACCCGAGCCGCTACGAGCAGTACTTC. The V gene is TRBV7-2, the J gene TRBJ2-7; the D call may be TRBD1 or TRBD2 (5 bases each). Trimming removed 5 bases from V and 3 bases from J, with 14 bases in between. The CDR3 totals 14 residues. The V gene's germline CDR1 is SGHTA and CDR2 FQGNSA.

V usage is TRBV27 and J usage is TRBJ2-7; D unresolved. Deletions cut 1 base from V and 6 bases from J, with 13 bases between. Germline CDR1 and CDR2: MNHEY and SMNVEV (reference sequence). The CDR3 runs 14 residues. The CDR3 DNA reads TGTGCCAGCAGTTTATTTGGCCCAGTCTCCGAGCAGTACTTC. This gives the protein CASSLFGPVSEQYF.

The chain links TRBV24-1 to TRBJ1-1; D remains ambiguous. V was shortened by 2 bases and J by 0 bases, with 3 bases between the two germline ends. This CDR3 comprises 13 residues. Germline V gives CDR1 KGHDR, CDR2 SFDVKD. CDR3 in DNA: TGTGCCACCAGTGATTCCATGAACACTGAAGCTTTCTTT. It yields the protein CATSDSMNTEAFF.

The gene calls are TRBV20-1 and TRBJ2-7; 9 nucleotides align to TRBD1. Germline V gene lookup returns CDR1 DFQATT and CDR2 SNEGSKA (reference sequence). The CDR3 consists of 13 residues. V trimming: 1 base; J trimming: 5 bases; junction bases outside the gene matches: 3. Here the CDR3 reads CSARGTGANEQYF. For the CDR3, the DNA is TGCAGTGCTAGAGGGACAGGGGCTAACGAGCAGTACTTC.

The chain couples TRBV10-3 to TRBJ1-6; the D gene is possibly TRBD1 (5 bases). V lost 10 bases and J 5 bases, leaving 12 bases between the germline ends. The CDR3 is 13 residues long. Germline CDR1 ENHRY, CDR2 SYGVKD. Here the CDR3 DNA reads TGTGCCACGAAGGCCAGGGATAATTCACCCCTCCACTTT. Translation: CATKARDNSPLHF.

With regard to this clonotype: In this CDR3 the conserved last residue, phenylalanine or tryptophan, is missing, so a read error is likely. Because the CDR3's place on the DNA is in doubt, the DNA is left out and the CDR3 is given as listed by TCRdb. The chain uses TRBV25-1 and TRBJ2-2; whether TRBD1, the table's D call, matches the DNA was not checked. The CDR3 is 13 amino acids long, termini counted. Germline V gene data show CDR1 as MGHDK and CDR2 as SYGVNS. CDR3 residues: CASSPGNTGELLL.

The gene calls are TRBV20-1 and TRBJ2-7; TRBD2 agrees at 11 bases. This CDR3 is built from 12 residues. CDR1 is DFQATT and CDR2 is SNEGSKA in the germline V gene (reference sequence). V was pared by 5 bases and J by 6 bases, with 3 bases of the junction left unmatched. Here the CDR3 reads CSARLAGGEQYF. The CDR3, as DNA: TGCAGTGCTCGTCTAGCGGGGGGCGAGCAGTACTTC.

V and J are TRBV12-3 or TRBV12-4 and TRBJ2-1, with D possibly called TRBD1 or TRBD2 (7 bases each). With 8 bases removed from V and 3 bases from J, the gap between germline ends came to 17 bases. This CDR3 has 15 amino acids. CDR3 region: CASSGGEAGYNEQFF. CDR3 in DNA: TGTGCCAGCTCAGGGGGGGAGGCGGGCTACAATGAGCAGTTCTTC.

This clonotype was counted at least ten times. This sequence joins TRBV7-6 and TRBJ1-1; possibly TRBD1 for D (6 bases). Germline CDR1 SGHVS, CDR2 FNYEAQ. Between the trimmed V and J ends, which lost 5 bases and 4 bases, there was a span of 11 bases. The CDR3 contains 13 residues. The CDR3 protein is CASSRGGGTEAFF. The CDR3 DNA is TGTGCCAGCAGCCGAGGGGGGGGCACTGAAGCTTTCTTT.

The chain has TRBV7-2 and TRBJ1-2; D uncertain. The germline gives CDR1 SGHTA, CDR2 FQGNSA. The V end lost 1 base, the J end lost 7 bases, and 4 bases lay between the germline ends. There are 11 residues in the CDR3. The CDR3 loop is CASSLGAGYTF. The CDR3 DNA reads as TGTGCCAGCAGCTTAGGCGCTGGCTACACCTTC.

This clonotype was detected ten times or more. The CDR3 protein is CASSLSSGGGMDTQYF. The CDR3 nucleotides read TGTGCCAGCAGCTTATCAAGCGGGGGGGGAATGGATACGCAGTATTTT. This chain links TRBV7-6 with TRBJ2-3; TRBD2 aligns across 10 bases. CDR1 and CDR2 from the germline V gene are SGHVS and FNYEAQ. J lost 6 bases, V lost 2 bases, and 8 bases had no gene match. CDR3 length: 16 residues.

The chain has TRBV25-1 and TRBJ1-1; D is perhaps TRBD1 (6 bases). Germline-derived CDR1 and CDR2 are MGHDK and SYGVNS. CDR3 length: 14 amino acids. V was cut by 5 bases and J by 1 base, with 11 bases left in between. The CDR3: CASSYRTANTEAFF. The CDR3 coding sequence is TGTGCCAGCAGTTATCGGACAGCGAACACTGAAGCTTTCTTT.

V usage is TRBV7-2 and J usage is TRBJ2-1; D is uncertain. V was shortened by 0 bases and J by 4 bases, with 4 bases between the two germline ends. Germline CDR1 is SGHTA and CDR2 is FQGNSA. The length of the CDR3 is 13 residues. The CDR3 region is CASSLAYYNEQFF. For the CDR3, the DNA is TGTGCCAGCAGCTTAGCGTATTACAATGAGCAGTTCTTC.

This clonotype was counted many times. The chain has TRBV20-1 and TRBJ1-2, with unresolved D. CDR3 size: 17 residues. Deletions cut 4 bases from V and 4 bases from J, with 25 bases between. Per germline, CDR1 DFQATT and CDR2 SNEGSKA (reference sequence). The CDR3: CSATDPPAEHFPYGYTF. The CDR3 DNA sequence: TGCAGTGCTACCGATCCCCCGGCGGAACACTTCCCCTATGGCTACACCTTC.

This clonotype showed up many times. The rearrangement uses TRBV15 and TRBJ2-3, with D tentatively TRBD1 (5 bases). V was pared by 0 bases and J by 6 bases, with 19 bases between. Germline V gene data show CDR1 as LNHNV and CDR2 as YYDKDF (reference sequence). CDR3 length: 17 amino acids. The CDR3 spells CATSREAGNEIMDTQYF. The CDR3 nucleotides are TGTGCCACCAGCAGAGAGGCAGGGAATGAAATTATGGATACGCAGTATTTT.

The sample holds many counts of this clonotype. The rearrangement links TRBV29-1 to TRBJ2-7; perhaps TRBD2 as D (5 bases). The V end was cut by 5 bases, the J end by 1 base, with 9 bases between. The CDR3 totals 12 residues. Germline CDR1 SQVTM, CDR2 ANQGSEA. The CDR3 sequence: CSVTGVSYEQYF. The DNA of the CDR3 is TGCAGCGTTACCGGGGTGTCCTACGAGCAGTACTTC.

In this sample, this clonotype turned up many times. This chain uses TRBV10-3 with TRBJ1-2; 7 bases line up with TRBD1. Germline V lookup: CDR1 ENHRY, CDR2 SYGVKD. The CDR3 consists of 18 residues. V was pared by 0 bases and J by 4 bases, with 14 bases of the junction left unmatched. CDR3 loop: CAISESGKRGGGSYGYTF. As DNA, the CDR3 is TGTGCCATCAGTGAGTCGGGGAAACGAGGGGGCGGGAGCTATGGCTACACCTTC.

There are many counts of this clonotype. J is TRBJ2-5 and V is TRBV20-1; the D gene is possibly TRBD2 (7 bases). Germline lookup yields CDR1 DFQATT and CDR2 SNEGSKA (reference sequence). The CDR3 runs to 16 residues. Trimming cost V 0 bases and J 5 bases, with 19 bases left between them. The CDR3: CSARDVGGGAGETQYF. DNA of the CDR3: TGCAGTGCTAGAGATGTAGGAGGGGGGGCCGGGGAGACCCAGTACTTC.

The table lists this clonotype with a few counts. The chain employs TRBV10-2 and TRBJ1-2; possible D gene TRBD1, 6 bases. Germline CDR1 is WSHSY and CDR2 is SAAADI. The V and J ends lost 2 bases and 2 bases respectively, with 9 bases between them. The CDR3 is 14 amino acids. CDR3 region: CASSEPDRNYGYTF. Here the CDR3 DNA reads TGCGCCAGCAGTGAGCCCGACAGGAACTATGGCTACACCTTC.

This clonotype was detected ten times or more. The J gene is TRBJ1-5, the V gene TRBV4-2, with TRBD1 matching over 8 bases. V shed 3 bases, J shed 7 bases, and the junction held 5 bases outside the gene matches. The germline V gene has CDR1 LGHNA and CDR2 YNFKEQ. The CDR3 runs to 14 residues. CDR3 sequence: CASSHQGAGQPQHF. The CDR3 bases are TGTGCCAGCAGCCACCAGGGGGCCGGACAGCCCCAGCATTTT.

To note about this clonotype: This is likely a read error, given that the CDR3 carries no conserved phenylalanine or tryptophan at its end. This sequence joins TRBV7-9 and TRBJ2-5, with a tentative D call TRBD2 (5 bases). Germline CDR1 is SEHNR and CDR2 is FQNEAQ (reference sequence). V lost 5 bases to trimming and J lost 4 bases, with 17 bases between them. The CDR3 loop spans 15 amino acids. The DNA for the CDR3 is TGTGCCAGCAGCCTGCGGGTGGGAGCTAGAGAGACCCAGTACCTC. The encoded protein is CASSLRVGARETQYL.

The chain recombines TRBV10-3 with TRBJ1-2; D gene ambiguous. The CDR3 covers 12 residues. CDR1 is ENHRY, CDR2 SYGVKD, per germline. Trimming left V 9 bases short and J 12 bases short, with 20 bases between. This CDR3 reads CAILDADFGNTF. Written as DNA, the CDR3 is TGTGCCATTCTGGACGCGGACTTTGGAAACACCTTC.

This chain links TRBV19 with TRBJ1-3; weak D call: TRBD1 (6 bases). The length of the CDR3 is 13 residues. V lost 5 bases to trimming and J lost 4 bases, with 9 bases between them. Germline CDR1 is LNHDA and CDR2 is SQIVND (reference sequence). The CDR3 is CASSWGQGNTIYF. The CDR3 DNA sequence: TGTGCCAGTAGTTGGGGGCAGGGAAACACCATATATTTT.

This clonotype was seen at least ten times. The rearrangement links TRBV7-2 to TRBJ2-5; 9 nucleotides line up with TRBD1. CDR1 is SGHTA and CDR2 is FQGNSA in the germline V gene. Trimming cost V 6 bases and J 4 bases; bases outside gene matches: 12. The CDR3 loop spans 16 amino acids. DNA of the CDR3: TGTGCCAGCAGGCCCGACATAACAGGGGGCGCAGAGACCCAGTACTTC. Protein: CASRPDITGGAETQYF. Full variable domain (outside the CDR3, taken from reference TRBV7-2 and TRBJ2-5): GAGVSQSPSNKVTEKGKDVELRCDPISGHTALYWYRQSLGQGLEFLIYFQGNSAPDKSGLPSDRFSAERTGGSVSTLTIQRTQQEDSAVYLCASRPDITGGAETQYFGPGTRLLVL.

The rearrangement uses TRBV20-1 and TRBJ2-7; 7 bases match TRBD2. Germline loops: CDR1 DFQATT, CDR2 SNEGSKA (reference sequence). The J segment lost 0 bases and the V segment lost 1 base, leaving 9 bases of the junction unmatched. This CDR3 comprises 16 residues. DNA of the CDR3: TGCAGTGCTAGAGGGGCTGCGGGAGCCTTCTCCTACGAGCAGTACTTC. Amino acid sequence: CSARGAAGAFSYEQYF.

The sample holds many counts of this clonotype. The chain combines TRBV10-3 with TRBJ2-7; D is ambiguous. This CDR3 has 14 residues. V dropped 2 bases and J dropped 5 bases, with 13 bases sitting between them. Per germline, CDR1 ENHRY and CDR2 SYGVKD. In DNA form, the CDR3 reads TGTGCCATCAGTGAGATCCGGGTCCAAGACGAGCAGTACTTC. It specifies CAISEIRVQDEQYF.

The chain couples TRBV15 to TRBJ2-7; unclear D gene. V was shortened by 3 bases and J by 3 bases, with 6 bases between the two germline ends. Germline V gene data show CDR1 as LNHNV and CDR2 as YYDKDF (reference sequence). The CDR3 covers 12 residues. The CDR3 region is CATSSLSYEQYF. CDR3 DNA sequence: TGTGCCACCAGCAGCCTCAGCTACGAGCAGTACTTC.

At least ten counts were recorded for this clonotype. The V call is TRBV3-1, the J call TRBJ1-6; D is unclear. CDR3 length equals 14 residues. The V end was cut by 4 bases, the J end by 7 bases, with 11 bases between. Germline V gene lookup returns CDR1 LGHDT and CDR2 YNNKEL (reference sequence). CDR3 sequence reads: CASSRATENSPLHF. The CDR3 nucleotides read TGTGCCAGCAGCCGCGCTACTGAGAATTCACCCCTCCACTTT. Complete variable domain (other parts from reference TRBV3-1 and TRBJ1-6): DTAVSQTPKYLVTQMGNDKSIKCEQNLGHDTMYWYKQDSKKFLKIMFSYNNKELIINETVPNRFSPKSPDKAHLNLHINSLELGDSAVYFCASSRATENSPLHFGNGTRLTVT.

In its sample, this clonotype was seen a few times. A much larger clone lies a single base off, so this may be a read error. The V gene is TRBV5-4, the J gene TRBJ1-6; maybe TRBD1 (6 bases). Looked up from germline, CDR1 is SGHNT and CDR2 is YYREEE (reference sequence). The CDR3 has 14 amino acids. The CDR3 coding sequence is TGTGCCAGCAGCCTAGAGGGGGGGAATTCACCCCTCCGCTTT. Translation gives CASSLEGGNSPLRF.